One sample yielded the 8 T cell receptor beta chains listed below, sequenced in a study of T cell repertoires in cytomegalovirus infection (dated by TCRdb to between 2018 and 2021). The reads were generated on an Illumina HiSeq 1500. TCRdb trimmed the raw reads at Q25, called clones with MiXCR and kept productive beta chains. Rows are combined by CDR3 protein, so each entry shows the most common genes and DNA. Here the sample has about 230,000 distinct CDR3 sequences; about 23% occur a single time. The ten most abundant clones make up 15% to 20% of the sample. The sequenced material came from CD8+ T cells from PBMCs. The receptor set was obtained from a human donor in good health (CMV status not recorded). Some clones in this sample may be carry-over from other donors' samples.

Of note for this clonotype: This may arise from a read error, as a much more abundant clone is one base away. Because it lacks the conserved phenylalanine or tryptophan at the end, this CDR3 is likely a read error. This chain links TRBV7-8 with TRBJ1-2, with a tentative D call TRBD1 (6 bases). The V and J ends lost 2 bases and 9 bases respectively, with 25 bases between them. Germline assignment: CDR1 SGHVS and CDR2 FQNEAQ. The CDR3 extends over 17 amino acids. CDR3 residues: CASSLPKNAVEGESYTL. CDR3 nucleotides: TGTGCCAGCAGCTTACCCAAAAACGCTGTCGAGGGGGAAAGCTACACCCTC.

The chain couples TRBV19 to TRBJ2-1; 16 nucleotides line up with TRBD2. The CDR3 spans 20 residues. The V gene end was trimmed by 5 bases and the J gene end by 0 bases; junction bases not matched to a gene: 10. Germline lookup yields CDR1 LNHDA and CDR2 SQIVND (reference sequence). The CDR3 region is CASSLPSGLAGGSSYNEQFF. For the CDR3, the DNA is TGTGCCAGTAGTCTTCCCTCGGGACTAGCGGGGGGGAGCTCCTACAATGAGCAGTTCTTC.

This clonotype was recorded at least ten times. The V and J genes are TRBV7-9 and TRBJ1-1; D uncertain. The V gene's germline CDR1 is SEHNR and CDR2 FQNEAQ (reference sequence). Trimming cost V 4 bases and J 8 bases, with 8 bases left between them. The CDR3 is made up of 11 amino acids. The CDR3 nucleotides are TGTGCCAGCAGCTCCCTTGAGGAAGCTTTCTTT. It specifies CASSSLEEAFF.

This CDR3 is CSVEDASGGYEQYF. In DNA form, the CDR3 reads TGCAGCGTTGAAGATGCTAGCGGGGGCTACGAGCAGTACTTC. The chain combines TRBV29-1 with TRBJ2-7; 10 nucleotides agree with TRBD2. The ends lost 0 bases at V and 3 bases at J; junction bases unmatched: 2. Germline assignment: CDR1 SQVTM and CDR2 ANQGSEA. The CDR3 extends over 14 amino acids.

This clonotype has more than one count but fewer than ten. The genes are TRBV11-2 and TRBJ2-6; 7 positions match TRBD1. Trimming took 3 bases from V and 0 from J; bases not matched to a gene: 17. The V gene's germline CDR1 is SGHAT and CDR2 FQNNGV. The CDR3 runs to 21 residues. The CDR3 nucleotides read TGTGCCAGCAGCTTTATAAGCCCCGACAGGGCGACCCGCTCTGGGGCCAACGTCCTGACTTTC. Translation gives CASSFISPDRATRSGANVLTF.

The chain employs TRBV7-6 and TRBJ2-7; D ambiguous. V was cut by 6 bases and J by 1 base, with 10 bases left in between. CDR1 is SGHVS, CDR2 FNYEAQ, per germline. The CDR3 is made up of 13 amino acids. CDR3 residues: CASSPTASYEQYF. The CDR3 coding sequence is TGTGCCAGCAGTCCCACAGCTTCCTACGAGCAGTACTTC.

The genes are TRBV11-1 and TRBJ1-5, with no clear D. Per the germline V gene, CDR1 is SGHAT and CDR2 is FQDESV (reference sequence). This CDR3 spans 13 amino acids. V dropped 5 bases and J dropped 7 bases, with 12 bases sitting between them. The CDR3 region is CASSRSLGQPQHF. Here the CDR3 DNA reads TGTGCCAGCAGCCGAAGTCTGGGCCAGCCCCAGCATTTT.

With regard to this clonotype: This is likely a read error, given that the CDR3 carries no conserved phenylalanine or tryptophan at its end. The V gene is TRBV28, the J gene TRBJ2-3; 7 bases agree with TRBD1. Germline CDR1 is MDHEN and CDR2 is SYDVKM. The V gene end was trimmed by 5 bases and the J gene end by 1 base; junction bases not matched to a gene: 3. The CDR3 has 14 residues. As DNA, the CDR3 is TGTGCCAGCAGTACAGGGGTAGGCACAGATACGCAGTATTCT. Amino acids: CASSTGVGTDTQYS.